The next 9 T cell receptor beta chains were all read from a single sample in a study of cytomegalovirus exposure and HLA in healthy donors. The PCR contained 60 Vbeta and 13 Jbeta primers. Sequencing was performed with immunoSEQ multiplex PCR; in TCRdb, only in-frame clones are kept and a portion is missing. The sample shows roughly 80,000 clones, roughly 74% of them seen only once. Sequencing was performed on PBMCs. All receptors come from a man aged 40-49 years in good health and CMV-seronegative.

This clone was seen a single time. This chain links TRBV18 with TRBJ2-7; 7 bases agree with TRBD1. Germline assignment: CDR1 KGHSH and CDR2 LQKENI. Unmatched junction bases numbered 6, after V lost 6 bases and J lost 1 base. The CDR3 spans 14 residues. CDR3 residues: CASSGTEFSYEQYF. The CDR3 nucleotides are TGTGCCAGCTCCGGGACAGAGTTTTCCTACGAGCAGTACTTC.

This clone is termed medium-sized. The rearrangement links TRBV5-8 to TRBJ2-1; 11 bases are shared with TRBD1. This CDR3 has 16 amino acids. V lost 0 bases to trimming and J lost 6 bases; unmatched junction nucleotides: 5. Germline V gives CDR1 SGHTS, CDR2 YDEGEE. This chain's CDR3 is CASSLGSGTGGNEQFF. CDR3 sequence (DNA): TGTGCCAGCAGCTTGGGGTCCGGGACAGGGGGCAATGAGCAGTTCTTC.

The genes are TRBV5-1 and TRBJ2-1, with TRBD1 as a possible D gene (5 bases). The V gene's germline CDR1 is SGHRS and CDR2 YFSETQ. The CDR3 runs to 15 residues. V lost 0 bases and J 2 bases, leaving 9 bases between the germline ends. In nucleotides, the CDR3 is TGCGCCAGCAGCTTGGAGCCAGGGACCTACAATGAGCAGTTCTTC. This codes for CASSLEPGTYNEQFF.

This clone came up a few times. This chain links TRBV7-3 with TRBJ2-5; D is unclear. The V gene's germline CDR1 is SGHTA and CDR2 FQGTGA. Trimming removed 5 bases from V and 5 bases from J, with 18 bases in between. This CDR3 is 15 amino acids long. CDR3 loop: CASSPSPGNGETQYF. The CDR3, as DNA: TGTGCCAGCAGCCCCTCCCCGGGTAACGGGGAGACCCAGTACTTC.

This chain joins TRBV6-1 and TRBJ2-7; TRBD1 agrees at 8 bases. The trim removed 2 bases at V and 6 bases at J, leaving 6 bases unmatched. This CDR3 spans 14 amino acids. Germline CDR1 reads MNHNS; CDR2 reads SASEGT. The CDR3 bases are TGTGCCAGCAGTGAAAGGTCCAGGGGGCCCGAGCAGTACTTC. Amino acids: CASSERSRGPEQYF.

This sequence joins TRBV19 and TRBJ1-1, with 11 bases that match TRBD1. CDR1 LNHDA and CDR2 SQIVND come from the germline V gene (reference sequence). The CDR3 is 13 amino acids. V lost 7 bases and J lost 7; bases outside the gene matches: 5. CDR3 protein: CASNGQGAREAFF. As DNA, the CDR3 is TGTGCCAGTAATGGACAGGGGGCCCGTGAAGCTTTCTTT.

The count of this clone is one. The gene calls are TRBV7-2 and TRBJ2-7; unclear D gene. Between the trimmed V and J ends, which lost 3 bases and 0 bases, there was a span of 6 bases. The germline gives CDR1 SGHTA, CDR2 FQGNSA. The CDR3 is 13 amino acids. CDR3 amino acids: CASSFPNSYEQYF. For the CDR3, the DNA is TGTGCCAGCAGCTTTCCCAACTCCTACGAGCAGTACTTC.

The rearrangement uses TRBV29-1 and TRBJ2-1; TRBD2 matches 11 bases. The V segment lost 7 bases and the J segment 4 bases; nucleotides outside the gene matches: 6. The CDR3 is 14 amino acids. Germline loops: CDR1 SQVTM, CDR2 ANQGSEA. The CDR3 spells CSGEGLAAYNEQFF. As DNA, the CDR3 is TGCAGCGGAGAGGGACTAGCGGCTTACAATGAGCAGTTCTTC.

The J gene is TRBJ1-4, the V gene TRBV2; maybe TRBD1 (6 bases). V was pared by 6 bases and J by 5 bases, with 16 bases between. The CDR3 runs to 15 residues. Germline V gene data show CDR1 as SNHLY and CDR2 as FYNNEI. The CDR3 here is CASSPTGPPNEKLFF. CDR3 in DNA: TGTGCCAGCAGCCCGACAGGCCCACCAAATGAAAAACTGTTTTTT. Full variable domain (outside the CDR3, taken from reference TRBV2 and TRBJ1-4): EPEVTQTPSHQVTQMGQEVILRCVPISNHLYFYWYRQILGQKVEFLVSFYNNEISEKSEIFDDQFSVERPDGSNFTLKIRSTKLEDSAMYFCASSPTGPPNEKLFFGSGTQLSVL.